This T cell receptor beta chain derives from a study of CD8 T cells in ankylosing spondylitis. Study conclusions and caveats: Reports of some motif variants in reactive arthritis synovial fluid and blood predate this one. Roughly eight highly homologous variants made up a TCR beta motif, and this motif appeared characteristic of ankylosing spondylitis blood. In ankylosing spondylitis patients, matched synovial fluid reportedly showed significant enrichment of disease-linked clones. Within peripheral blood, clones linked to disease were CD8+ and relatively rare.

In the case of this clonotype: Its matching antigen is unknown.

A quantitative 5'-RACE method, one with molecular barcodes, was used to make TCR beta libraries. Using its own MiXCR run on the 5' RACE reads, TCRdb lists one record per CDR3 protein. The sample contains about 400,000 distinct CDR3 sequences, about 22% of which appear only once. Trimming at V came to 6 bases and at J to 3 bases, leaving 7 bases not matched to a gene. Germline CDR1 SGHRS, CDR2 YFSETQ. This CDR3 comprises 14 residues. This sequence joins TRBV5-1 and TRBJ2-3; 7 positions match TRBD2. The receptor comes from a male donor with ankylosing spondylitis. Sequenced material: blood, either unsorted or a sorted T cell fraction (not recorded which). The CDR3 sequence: CASIPVGGTDTQYF. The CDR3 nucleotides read TGCGCCAGCATCCCAGTCGGGGGGACAGATACGCAGTATTTT.